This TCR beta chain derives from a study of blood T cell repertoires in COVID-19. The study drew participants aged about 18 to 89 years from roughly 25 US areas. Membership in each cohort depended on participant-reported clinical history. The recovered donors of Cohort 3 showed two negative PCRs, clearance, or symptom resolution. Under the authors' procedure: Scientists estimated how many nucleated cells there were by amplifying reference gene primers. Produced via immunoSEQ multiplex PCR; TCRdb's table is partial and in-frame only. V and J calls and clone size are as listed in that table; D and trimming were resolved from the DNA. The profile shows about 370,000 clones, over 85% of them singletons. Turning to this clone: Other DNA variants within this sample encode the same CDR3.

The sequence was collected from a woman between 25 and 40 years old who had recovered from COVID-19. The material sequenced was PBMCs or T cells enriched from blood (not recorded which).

The CDR3 spells CASSRGTYEQYF. CDR3 DNA sequence: TGTGCCAGCAGCAGGGGCACCTACGAGCAGTACTTC. The chain carries TRBV2 and TRBJ2-7, with D possibly TRBD1 on 6 matching bases. The CDR3 runs to 12 residues. Germline V gene lookup returns CDR1 SNHLY and CDR2 FYNNEI. Trimming stripped 6 bases from V and 2 bases from J, with 8 bases between.